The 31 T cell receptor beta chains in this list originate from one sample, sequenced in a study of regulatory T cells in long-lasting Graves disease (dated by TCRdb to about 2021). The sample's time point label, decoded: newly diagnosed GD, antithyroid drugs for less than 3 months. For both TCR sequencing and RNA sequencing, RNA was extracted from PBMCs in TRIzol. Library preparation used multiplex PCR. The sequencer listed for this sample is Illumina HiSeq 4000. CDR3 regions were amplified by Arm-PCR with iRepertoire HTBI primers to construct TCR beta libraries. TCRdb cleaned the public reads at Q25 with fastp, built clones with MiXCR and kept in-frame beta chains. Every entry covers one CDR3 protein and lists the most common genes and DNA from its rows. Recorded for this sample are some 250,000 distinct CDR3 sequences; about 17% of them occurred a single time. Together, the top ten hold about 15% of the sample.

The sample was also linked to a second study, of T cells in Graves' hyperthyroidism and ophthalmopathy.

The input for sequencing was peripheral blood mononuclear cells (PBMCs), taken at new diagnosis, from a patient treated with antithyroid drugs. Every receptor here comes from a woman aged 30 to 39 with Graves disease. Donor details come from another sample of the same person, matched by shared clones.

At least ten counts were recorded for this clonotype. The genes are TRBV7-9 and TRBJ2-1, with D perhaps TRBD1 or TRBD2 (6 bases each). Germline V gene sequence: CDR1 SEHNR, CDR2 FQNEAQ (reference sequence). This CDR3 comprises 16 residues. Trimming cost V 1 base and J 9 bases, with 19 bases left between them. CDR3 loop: CASSLGGAGGIGEQFF. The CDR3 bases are TGTGCCAGCAGCTTAGGGGGGGCAGGCGGGATCGGTGAGCAGTTCTTC.

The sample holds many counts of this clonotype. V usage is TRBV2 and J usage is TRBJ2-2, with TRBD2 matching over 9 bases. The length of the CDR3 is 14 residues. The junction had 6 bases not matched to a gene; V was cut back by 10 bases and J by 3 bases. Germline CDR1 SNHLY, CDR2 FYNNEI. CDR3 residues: CATTGLADTGELFF. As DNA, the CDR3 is TGTGCCACCACGGGACTAGCCGACACCGGGGAGCTGTTTTTT.

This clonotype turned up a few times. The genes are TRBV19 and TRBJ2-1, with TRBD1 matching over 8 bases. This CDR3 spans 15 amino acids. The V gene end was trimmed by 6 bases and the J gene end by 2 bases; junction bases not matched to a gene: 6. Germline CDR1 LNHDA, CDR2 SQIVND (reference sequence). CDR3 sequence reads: CASRRGTGPYNEQFF. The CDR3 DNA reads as TGTGCCAGTAGGAGGGGGACAGGTCCCTACAATGAGCAGTTCTTC.

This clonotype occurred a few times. CDR3 protein: CASSIAGAGTEAFF. CDR3 in DNA: TGTGCCAGTAGTATCGCAGGGGCAGGCACTGAAGCTTTCTTT. The J gene is TRBJ1-1, the V gene TRBV19, with a possible D match to TRBD1 (6 bases). CDR1 is LNHDA and CDR2 is SQIVND in the germline V gene (reference sequence). The CDR3 extends over 14 amino acids. Trimming shortened V by 3 bases and J by 4 bases, and 12 bases separated the two germline ends.

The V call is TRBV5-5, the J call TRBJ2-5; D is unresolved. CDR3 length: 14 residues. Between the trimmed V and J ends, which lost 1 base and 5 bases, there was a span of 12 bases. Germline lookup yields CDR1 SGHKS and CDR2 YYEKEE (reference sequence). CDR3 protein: CASSLTRTGETQYF. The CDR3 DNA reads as TGTGCCAGCAGCTTGACACGGACGGGCGAGACCCAGTACTTC.

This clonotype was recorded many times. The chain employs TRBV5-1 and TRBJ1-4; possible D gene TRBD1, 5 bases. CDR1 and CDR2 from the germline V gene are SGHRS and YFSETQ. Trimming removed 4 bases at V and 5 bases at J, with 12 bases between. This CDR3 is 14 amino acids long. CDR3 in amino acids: CASSLGTANEKLFF. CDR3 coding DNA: TGCGCCAGCAGCCTTGGGACGGCAAATGAAAAACTGTTTTTT.

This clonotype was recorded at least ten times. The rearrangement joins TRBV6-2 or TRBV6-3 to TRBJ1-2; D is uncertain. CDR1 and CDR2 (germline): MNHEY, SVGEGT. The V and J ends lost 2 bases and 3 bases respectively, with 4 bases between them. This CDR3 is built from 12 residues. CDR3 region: CASSYRDYGYTF. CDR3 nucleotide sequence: TGTGCCAGCAGTTACCGGGACTATGGCTACACCTTC.

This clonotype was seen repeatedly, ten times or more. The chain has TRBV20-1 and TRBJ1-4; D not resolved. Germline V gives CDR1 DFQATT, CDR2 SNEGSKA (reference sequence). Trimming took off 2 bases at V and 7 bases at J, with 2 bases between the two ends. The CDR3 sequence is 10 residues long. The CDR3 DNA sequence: TGCAGTGCTAGAAGTGAAAAACTGTTTTTT. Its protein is CSARSEKLFF.

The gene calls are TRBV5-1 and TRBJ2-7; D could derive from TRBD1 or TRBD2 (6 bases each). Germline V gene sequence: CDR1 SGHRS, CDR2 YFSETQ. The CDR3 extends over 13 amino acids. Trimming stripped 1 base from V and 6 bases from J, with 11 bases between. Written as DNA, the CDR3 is TGCGCCAGCAGCTTGTGGGGGGCGGGCGAGCAGTACTTC. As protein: CASSLWGAGEQYF. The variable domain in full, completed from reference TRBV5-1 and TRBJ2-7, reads KAGVTQTPRYLIKTRGQQVTLSCSPISGHRSVSWYQQTPGQGLQFLFEYFSETQRNKGNFPGRFSGRQFSNSRSEMNVSTLELGDSALYLCASSLWGAGEQYFGPGTRLTVT.

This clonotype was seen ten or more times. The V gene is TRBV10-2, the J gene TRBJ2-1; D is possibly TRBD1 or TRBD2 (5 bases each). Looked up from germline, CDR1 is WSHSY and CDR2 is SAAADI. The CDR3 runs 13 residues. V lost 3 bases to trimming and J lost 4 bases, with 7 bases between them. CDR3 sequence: CASSDGTYNEQFF. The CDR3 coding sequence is TGCGCCAGCAGTGACGGGACGTACAATGAGCAGTTCTTC.

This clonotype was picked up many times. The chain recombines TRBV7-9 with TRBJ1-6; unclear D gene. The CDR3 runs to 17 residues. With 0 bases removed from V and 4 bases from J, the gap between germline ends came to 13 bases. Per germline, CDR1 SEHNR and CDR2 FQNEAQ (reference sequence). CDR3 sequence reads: CASSLARFDQYNSPLHF. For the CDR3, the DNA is TGTGCCAGCAGCTTAGCCCGCTTTGACCAGTATAATTCACCCCTCCACTTT.

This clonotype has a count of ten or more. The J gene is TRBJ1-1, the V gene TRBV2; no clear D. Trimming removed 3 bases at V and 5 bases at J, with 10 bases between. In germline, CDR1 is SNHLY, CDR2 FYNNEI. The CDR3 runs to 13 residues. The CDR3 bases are TGTGCCAGCAGTGAGCTGGGTGTGACTGAAGCTTTCTTT. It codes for CASSELGVTEAFF.

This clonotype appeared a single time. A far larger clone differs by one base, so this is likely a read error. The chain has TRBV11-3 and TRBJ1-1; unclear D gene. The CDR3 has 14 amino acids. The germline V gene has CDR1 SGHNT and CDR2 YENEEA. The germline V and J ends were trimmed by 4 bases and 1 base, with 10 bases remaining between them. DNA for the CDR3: TGTGCCAGCAGCTGGGCCGGATGGAACACTGAAGCTTTCTTT. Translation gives CASSWAGWNTEAFF.

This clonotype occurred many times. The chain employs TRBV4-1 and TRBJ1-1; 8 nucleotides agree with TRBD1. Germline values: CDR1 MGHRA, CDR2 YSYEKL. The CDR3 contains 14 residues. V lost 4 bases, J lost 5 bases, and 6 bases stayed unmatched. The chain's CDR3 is CASSLTDRATEAFF. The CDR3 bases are TGCGCCAGCAGCCTGACGGACAGGGCGACTGAAGCTTTCTTT.

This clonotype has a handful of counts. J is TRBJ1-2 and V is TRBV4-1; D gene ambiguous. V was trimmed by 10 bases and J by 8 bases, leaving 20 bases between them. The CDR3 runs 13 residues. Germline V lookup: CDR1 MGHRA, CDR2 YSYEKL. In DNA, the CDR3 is TGCGCCACCAGAACAAGTAACAACGCGGGCTACACCTTC. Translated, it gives CATRTSNNAGYTF.

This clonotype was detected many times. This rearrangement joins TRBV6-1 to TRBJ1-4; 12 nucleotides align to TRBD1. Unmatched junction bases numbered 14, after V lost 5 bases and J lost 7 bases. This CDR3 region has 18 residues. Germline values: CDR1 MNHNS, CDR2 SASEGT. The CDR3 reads CASSHTRDRGRRAEKLFF. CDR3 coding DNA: TGTGCCAGCAGTCATACCCGGGACAGGGGGCGCAGAGCTGAAAAACTGTTTTTT.

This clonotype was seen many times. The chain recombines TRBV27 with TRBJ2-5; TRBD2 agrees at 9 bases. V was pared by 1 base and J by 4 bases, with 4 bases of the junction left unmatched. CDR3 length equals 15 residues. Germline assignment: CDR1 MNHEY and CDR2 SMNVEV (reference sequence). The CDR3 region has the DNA TGTGCCAGCAGTTTATGGGCGGGGGGGCGAGAGACCCAGTACTTC. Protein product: CASSLWAGGRETQYF.

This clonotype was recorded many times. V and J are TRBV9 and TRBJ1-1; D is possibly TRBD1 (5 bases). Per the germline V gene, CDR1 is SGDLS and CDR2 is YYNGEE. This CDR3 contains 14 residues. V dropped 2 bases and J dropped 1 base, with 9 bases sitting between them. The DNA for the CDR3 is TGTGCCAGCAGCGTGCGGGGGTCGAACACTGAAGCTTTCTTT. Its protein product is CASSVRGSNTEAFF.

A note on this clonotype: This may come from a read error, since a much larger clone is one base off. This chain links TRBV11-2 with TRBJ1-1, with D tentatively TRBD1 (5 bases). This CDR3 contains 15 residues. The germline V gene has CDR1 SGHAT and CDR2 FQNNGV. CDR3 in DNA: TGTGCCAGCAGCTTAATTGAGGGGATGAACACTGAAGCTCTCTTT. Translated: CASSLIEGMNTEALF.

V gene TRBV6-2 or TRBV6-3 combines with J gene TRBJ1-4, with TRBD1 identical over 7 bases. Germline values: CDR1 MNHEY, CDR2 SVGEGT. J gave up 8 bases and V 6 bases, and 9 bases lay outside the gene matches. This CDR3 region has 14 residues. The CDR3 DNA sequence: TGTGCCAGCAGACTGGTGGGAGGGGGCGAAAAACTGTTTTTT. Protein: CASRLVGGGEKLFF.

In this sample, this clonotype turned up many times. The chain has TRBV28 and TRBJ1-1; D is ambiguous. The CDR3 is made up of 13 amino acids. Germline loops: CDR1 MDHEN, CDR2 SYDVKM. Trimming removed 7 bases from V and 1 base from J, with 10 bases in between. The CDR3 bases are TGTGCCAGCAACACCGACTCGAACACTGAAGCTTTCTTT. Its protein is CASNTDSNTEAFF.

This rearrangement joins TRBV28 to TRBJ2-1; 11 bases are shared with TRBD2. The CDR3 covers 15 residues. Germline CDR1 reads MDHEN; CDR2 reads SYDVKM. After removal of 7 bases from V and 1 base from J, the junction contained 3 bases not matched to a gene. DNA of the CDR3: TGTGCCAGCATTATAGCGGGGGGGTCCTACAATGAGCAGTTCTTC. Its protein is CASIIAGGSYNEQFF.

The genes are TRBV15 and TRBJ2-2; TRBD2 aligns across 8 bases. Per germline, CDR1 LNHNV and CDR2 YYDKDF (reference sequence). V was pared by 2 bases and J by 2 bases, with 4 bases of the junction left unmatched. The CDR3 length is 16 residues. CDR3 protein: CATSRSGGQNTGELFF. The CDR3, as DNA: TGTGCCACCAGCAGAAGCGGGGGCCAAAACACCGGGGAGCTGTTTTTT.

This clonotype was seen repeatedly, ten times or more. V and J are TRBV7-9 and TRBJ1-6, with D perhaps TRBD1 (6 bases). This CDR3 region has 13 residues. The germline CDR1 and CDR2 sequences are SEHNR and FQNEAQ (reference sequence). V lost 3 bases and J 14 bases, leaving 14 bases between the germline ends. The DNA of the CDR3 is TGTGCCAGCAGCTTGACCGACAGGCCGTCCCTCCACTTT. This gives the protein CASSLTDRPSLHF.

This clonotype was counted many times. Here the CDR3 reads CSAPSGGTITDTQYF. The CDR3 DNA is TGCAGTGCTCCTAGCGGGGGGACTATCACAGATACGCAGTATTTT. The chain has TRBV20-1 and TRBJ2-3; TRBD2 matches at 11 bases. CDR1 is DFQATT and CDR2 is SNEGSKA in the germline V gene (reference sequence). J was trimmed by 2 bases and V by 5 bases; bases with no gene match: 6. The CDR3 is 15 amino acids.

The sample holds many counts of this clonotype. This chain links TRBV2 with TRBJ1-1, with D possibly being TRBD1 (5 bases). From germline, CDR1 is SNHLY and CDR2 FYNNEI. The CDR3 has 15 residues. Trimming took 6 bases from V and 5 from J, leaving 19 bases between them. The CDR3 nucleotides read TGTGCCAGCAGGAAAGAGGAGGGGTTTGGAACTGAAGCTTTCTTT. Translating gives CASRKEEGFGTEAFF.

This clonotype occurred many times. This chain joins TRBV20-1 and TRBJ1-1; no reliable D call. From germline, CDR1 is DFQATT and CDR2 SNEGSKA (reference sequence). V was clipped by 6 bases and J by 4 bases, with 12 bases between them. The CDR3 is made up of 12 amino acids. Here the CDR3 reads CSARRLATEAFF. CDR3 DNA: TGCAGTGCCAGAAGATTGGCCACTGAAGCTTTCTTT.

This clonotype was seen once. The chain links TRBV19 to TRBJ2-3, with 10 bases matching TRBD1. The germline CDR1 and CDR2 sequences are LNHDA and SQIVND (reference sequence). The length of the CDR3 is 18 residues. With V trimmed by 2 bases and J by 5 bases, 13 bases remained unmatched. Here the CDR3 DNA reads TGTGCCAGTAGTATATTGAGAGGGGGACAGGGGCAGGTAGATACGCAGTATTTT. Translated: CASSILRGGQGQVDTQYF.

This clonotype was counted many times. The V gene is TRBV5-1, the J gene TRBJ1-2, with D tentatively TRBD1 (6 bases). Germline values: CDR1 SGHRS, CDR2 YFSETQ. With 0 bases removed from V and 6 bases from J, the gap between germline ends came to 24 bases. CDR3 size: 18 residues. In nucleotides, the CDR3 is TGCGCCAGCAGCTTGGACGGCCCGCCCACAGGGAGCTTGGATGGCTACACCTTC. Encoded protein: CASSLDGPPTGSLDGYTF.

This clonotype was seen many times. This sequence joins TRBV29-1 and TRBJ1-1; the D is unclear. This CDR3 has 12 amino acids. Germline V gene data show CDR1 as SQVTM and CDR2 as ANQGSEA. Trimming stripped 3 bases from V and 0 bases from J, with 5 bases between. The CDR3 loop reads CSVDGMNTEAFF. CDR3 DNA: TGCAGCGTTGATGGCATGAACACTGAAGCTTTCTTT. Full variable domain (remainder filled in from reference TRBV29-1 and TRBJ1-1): SAVISQKPSRDICQRGTSLTIQCQVDSQVTMMFWYRQQPGQSLTLIATANQGSEATYESGFVIDKFPISRPNLTFSTLTVSNMSPEDSSIYLCSVDGMNTEAFFGQGTRLTVV.

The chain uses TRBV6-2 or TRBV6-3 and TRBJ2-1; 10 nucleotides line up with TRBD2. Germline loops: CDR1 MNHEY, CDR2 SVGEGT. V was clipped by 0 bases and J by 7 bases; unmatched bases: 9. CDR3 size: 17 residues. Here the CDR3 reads CASSYSPTGTSENEQFF. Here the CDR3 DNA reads TGTGCCAGCAGTTACTCACCTACCGGGACTAGCGAAAATGAGCAGTTCTTC.